This T cell receptor (beta chain) was captured by sequencing in a study of shared clonotypes between healthy human individuals (dated by TCRdb to the early 2020s). Notes on the research overall: The cohort comprised a couple of women and a few men aged 18 to 49 years. For each donor, CD4 naive and CD4 memory were each given three plates, CD8 naive was given two plates, and CD8 memory was given one plate. To estimate repertoire size and how much clonotype sharing occurs between individuals, the study deeply sequenced the blood TCR repertoires of five or six healthy adults. Libraries were prepared and TCR repertoires were sequenced by different laboratories using diverse techniques, in order to increase sequencing depth and limit assay-specific biases. Each donor's leukapheresis produced roughly between about 0.8 and 8.9 billion PBMCs.

About this clone: This clone's antigen is unknown. Base qualities are missing; no much larger clone stands one base away.

General findings and caveats noted by the study authors: Sampling was restricted to blood, and TCR repertoires in tissues likely differ from the TCR repertoires found in blood. Compared with non-shared clonotypes, the clonotypes found in all four sorted-subset donors had higher generation probabilities. Pairwise subsampling indicated that sequencing depth was expected to affect the degree of clonotype sharing among donors. Rarefaction of sorted-subset datasets indicated incomplete sequencing despite the large sequencing depth. Because the study included only a small number of donors, the genetic and exposure-history diversity represented was limited. Approximately 5% of naive CD4, 3% to 4% of naive CD8, about 2.4% of memory CD4, and about 0.4% of memory CD8 clonotypes were shared across a handful of donors. Estimated clonotype richness was generally larger for naive than for memory subsets.

Using the deep immunoSEQ assay, TCR CDR3 regions were amplified from genomic DNA by multiplex PCR. Genomic DNA extracted from each cell subset was distributed evenly over all wells of several immunoSEQ 96-well plates, and each plate served as one replicate. For sorted subsets, roughly 200 ng of genomic DNA, equivalent to tens of thousands of T cell genomes, went into each replicate PCR. The purified libraries were quantified using a Qubit 3.0 fluorometer, sized with a Bioanalyzer 2100, and then quantified again using the KAPA Library Quantification kit. Each immunoSEQ 96-well plate was sequenced on its own single-read 150-cycle Illumina NextSeq 550 flow cell. Processing in the source paper ran as follows. Because only junctional sequences without quality scores were contained in the immunoSEQ output, filtering matching that applied to full-length reads could not be performed. To assign V/J genes and CDR3, sequences were annotated using PyIR, a Python wrapper for IgBLAST v1.9, with IMGT germline references. Reads were removed for weak V/J assignments (E-value above 1e-6), missing CDR3, stop codons, out-of-frame junctions, or ambiguous translated residues. V3J clonotypes were defined as sequences sharing the same inferred V gene, J gene, and CDR3 amino acid sequence. Percentage overlap between repertoires was computed as shared unique clonotypes divided by the size of the smaller repertoire. Richness of each repertoire was evaluated using RTK rarefaction, the Chao1 estimator, and Recon v2.1 estimates of unobserved clonotypes. Generation probabilities for all TCRbeta clonotypes obtained by the gDNA method from a handful of donors were computed using OLGA. TCRdb obtained this table from immuneACCESS and retained in-frame rearrangements with V and J assigned. These tables miss some clones; where compared with another copy, unresolved V genes account for less than half of the shortfall, and the remainder is unexplained. Clone size and V and J calls were adopted from that table, with D and trimming inferred from the DNA. The sample includes around 2.5 million clones, with 90% to 95% observed a single time. Around 0.4% of the sample rests with the top ten.

The donors were healthy, HIV-negative adults with no recently reported acute infections or vaccinations. Only Caucasian adults living in Nashville, Tennessee, USA were represented among the donors. CD4+ T cells were enriched by magnetic negative selection, after which naive cells were positively selected on CD45RA and the negative fraction was taken as the memory subset. After blood collection by leukapheresis, PBMCs were isolated using Ficoll-Histopaque density gradient centrifugation and then cryopreserved in the vapor phase of liquid nitrogen. Analytical flow cytometry was used to check the purity and quantity of every magnetically sorted T cell population. Each sorted fraction had its genomic DNA isolated and then quantified by UV absorbance on a Nanodrop 2000c. CDR1 LNHDA and CDR2 SQIVND are derived from the germline V gene (reference sequence). Trimming costs V 1 base and J 0 bases, and their ends lie 13 bases apart. The cysteine opens and the phenylalanine closes a CDR3 of 17 amino acids. The read is trimmed to its CDR3 DNA, 51 bases read in frame from base 1.

The receptor was derived from a man younger than 30 in good health. Some clones in this sample may be carry-over from other donors' samples. Input material: naive CD4+ T cells from PBMCs. Taken with the paper, the label for cell subset or site translates to: CD45RA+ positively selected. This chain joins TRBV19 to TRBJ2-1; D gene: possibly TRBD2, on 6 matching bases. Here the CDR3 is given as CASSIAGLLSSYNEQFF. The sequenced DNA is TGTGCCAGTAGTATAGCGGGACTCCTGAGCTCCTACAATGAGCAGTTCTTC.